Reported below is one T cell receptor beta chain. This clone was detected a few times. This receptor's antigen is unknown. Base qualities are missing; no much larger clone stands one base away. The same CDR3 is also encoded by other DNA sequences in this sample. The record originates from a study of CD8+ T cells in alopecia areata (dated by TCRdb to 2016 to 2019). For context, the study as a whole: The treated patients, all with moderate-to-severe alopecia areata, were enrolled in an open-label pilot trial of oral tofacitinib given at 5 to 10 mg twice daily. RNA was obtained with the PAXgene miRNA kit for fixed scalp, the miRNeasy kit for PBMCs, and the RNeasy kit for mouse skin. Patients received tofacitinib for 6 to 18 months and were then followed off drug for 6 months to check for delayed response and recurrence. Human TCRbeta sequencing covered scalp tissue and sorted CD4+ and CD8+ peripheral blood T cells from patchy and totalis/universalis alopecia areata patients and healthy controls. Biopsies were taken from tofacitinib-treated patients at baseline and at 4 and 24 weeks of treatment, and a later scalp biopsy was taken in several of the tofacitinib-treated patients. Amplification of TCRbeta CDR3 regions was done by immunoSEQ multiplex PCR using 35 Vbeta forward primers and 13 Jbeta reverse primers. High-throughput TCRbeta sequencing was used to examine T cell clonal expansion in alopecia areata in both the C3H/HeJ mouse model and human patients. Clonality in the scalp was compared among normal scalp (n=4), patchy alopecia areata scalp (n=8), and alopecia totalis/universalis scalp (n=8). In treated patients, disease severity was measured using the SALT score, which gives the percentage of scalp surface area affected.

Broader findings and caveats from the paper: Tofacitinib significantly decreased scalp clonality and the number of expanded CD8+ clones among the top 100 scalp clones. Lesional scalp, especially in alopecia totalis/universalis, showed higher clonality and more expanded CD8+ clones than normal scalp, suggesting antigenic drive. The treated cohort was small, with a single nonresponder, so links between baseline CD8+ expansion and response need larger studies. During tofacitinib treatment, many expanded lesional clones remained in scalp and blood, and this persistence may partly explain relapse after treatment is stopped. Shared TCR sequences between patients were less evident than in mice, which may be partly attributable to HLA diversity in the patient population. Unlike mouse skin, which is dominated by gammadelta T cells, normal human skin has resident alphabeta T cells that are also sequenced, and this complicates analysis of the scalp TCR repertoire.

Receptors were amplified or captured by the immunoSEQ multiplex PCR assay. RNA was extracted from all samples and reverse transcribed into cDNA as template for TCR sequencing. SuperScript III was used to make first-strand cDNA, primed with a 2:1 mix of oligo-dT and random hexamers. A synthetic immune receptor repertoire was used to assess amplification bias, and residual bias was removed computationally. The paper's processing steps were these. Raw reads were preprocessed to remove errors, and CDR3 was defined by IMGT conventions from the conserved cysteine to phenylalanine. To get clonality, Shannon entropy was normalized by log2 of the number of productive unique TCRs and the result was subtracted from 1. Whether each scalp clone was CD4 or CD8 was inferred by checking scalp TCRbeta sequences against the CD4 and CD8 repertoires from sorted blood. TCRdb took this table from immuneACCESS and kept in-frame rearrangements with V and J called. Such tables lack part of the clones; where checked against another copy, unresolved V genes explain under half of the gap, and the rest is unexplained. The V and J calls and clone size are taken from that table; D and trimming were inferred from the DNA. The sample data list hundreds of thousands of clones, and around 64% of these were observed just once. The top ten clones comprise about 0.93% of the sample.

Measured from the cysteine to the phenylalanine, the CDR3 is 12 residues long. The entry retains the CDR3 DNA only, 36 bases that are in frame from base 1. Via the germline V gene (reference sequence), CDR1 is SEHNR and CDR2 FQNEAQ. The trim is 1 base for V and 2 bases for J, with a gap of 2 bases between the germline ends. The sample's treatment or condition label is to be understood as: oral pan-JAK inhibitor, 5-10 mg twice daily. From alopecia areata patients, peripheral blood was collected along with lesional scalp punch biopsies. PBMCs were separated by density centrifugation and stained for CD3, CD4 and CD8, after which CD4+ and CD8+ T cells were sorted on a FACSAria.

The sequence was obtained from a human donor with alopecia areata. The material was CD4+ T cells sorted from blood, obtained around week 54, from a patient treated with tofacitinib. The chain employs TRBV7-9 and TRBJ2-5; the D gene lacks a confident call. The CDR3 protein is CASSLVQETQYF. Read as DNA, the sequence is TGTGCCAGCAGCTTAGTACAAGAGACCCAGTACTTC.